These T cell receptor beta chains were read from a single sample in a study of blood T cells in healthy people across ages. Each CDR3 protein gets one entry after TCRdb re-called the 5' RACE reads with MiXCR. The data show more than 650,000 distinct CDR3 sequences, roughly 24% seen once. Another study also made use of these data, one on T cells of mothers and their children.

Sequencing was done on a sample of blood. Source of these receptors: a boy aged 5 to 17 in good health. The CDR3 runs from the conserved cysteine through the conserved F or W.

CDR3: CASSVSSGETQYF; J: TRBJ2-5; V: TRBV9
CDR3: CASSPTPTGWDEQYF; J: TRBJ2-7; V: TRBV27
CDR3: CGISIGGNQPQHF; J: TRBJ1-5; V: TRBV10-3
CDR3: CASSMMRGGRETQYF; J: TRBJ2-5; V: TRBV19
CDR3: CASSQQAKWTFSGANVLTF; J: TRBJ2-6; V: TRBV28
CDR3: CSASNPRQGTQETQYF; J: TRBJ2-5; V: TRBV20-1
CDR3: CASSSPKGRGYNEQFF; J: TRBJ2-1; V: TRBV28
CDR3: CASSLGSPRASGLRYEQYF; J: TRBJ2-7; V: TRBV5-4
CDR3: CSARDSARDRTDTQYF; J: TRBJ2-3; V: TRBV20-1
CDR3: CASSAGQGNTGELFF; J: TRBJ2-2; V: TRBV5-1
CDR3: CASSLSGGINQPQHF; J: TRBJ1-5; V: TRBV7-3
CDR3: CASQAGRTQETQYF; J: TRBJ2-5; V: TRBV6-4
CDR3: CASSLTADGGEKLFF; J: TRBJ1-4; V: TRBV7-9
CDR3: CATSDVNRQAADTEAFF; J: TRBJ1-1; V: TRBV24-1
CDR3: CSARGEQNYGYTF; J: TRBJ1-2; V: TRBV20-1
CDR3: CATSRDLWTGWNEQFF; J: TRBJ2-1; V: TRBV15
CDR3: CASSRDGPGAQHF; J: TRBJ1-5; V: TRBV12-3/TRBV12-4
CDR3: CASSSGRGAYYEQYF; J: .; V: TRBV7-2
CDR3: CSATSGPSTDTQYF; J: TRBJ2-3; V: TRBV20-1
CDR3: CASKRTSGGYEQYF; J: .; V: TRBV19